The clone carrying this T cell receptor beta chain was counted ten times or more. As yet, its antigen is unknown. The V gene lost 1 base and the J gene lost 4 bases, with 33 bases spanning the gap. Germline V lookup: CDR1 SGHRS, CDR2 YFSETQ. CDR3 size: 22 residues. The data derive from a study of post-analysis software for immune sequencing data. Study-level information: Patients with relapsing-remitting, secondary progressive and progressive-relapsing multiple sclerosis courses were all represented. Study-level points and caveats: With F measure, samples from one preparation batch clustered together strongly. TRBV5-6, TRBV5-1 and TRBV20-1 belonged to a set of about 5 TRBV segments that were more frequent in patients than controls. Normalized Chao1 diversity was significantly reduced in patients versus controls.

The library was made from cDNA and included unique molecular identifiers. Each CDR3 protein gets one entry after TCRdb re-called the PCR reads with MiXCR. This sample has roughly 170,000 distinct CDR3 sequences, with approximately 31% found just once. The sequence was obtained from a girl aged 10 to 17 with multiple sclerosis. This sequence joins TRBV5-1 and TRBJ2-1; tentatively, D is TRBD1 (5 bases). The source material was blood. DNA for the CDR3: TGCGCCAGCAGCTTGAGACAGACAGTAGATCCGAGCGCGAGACAAGAATACAATGAGCAGTTCTTC. Amino acid sequence: CASSLRQTVDPSARQEYNEQFF.